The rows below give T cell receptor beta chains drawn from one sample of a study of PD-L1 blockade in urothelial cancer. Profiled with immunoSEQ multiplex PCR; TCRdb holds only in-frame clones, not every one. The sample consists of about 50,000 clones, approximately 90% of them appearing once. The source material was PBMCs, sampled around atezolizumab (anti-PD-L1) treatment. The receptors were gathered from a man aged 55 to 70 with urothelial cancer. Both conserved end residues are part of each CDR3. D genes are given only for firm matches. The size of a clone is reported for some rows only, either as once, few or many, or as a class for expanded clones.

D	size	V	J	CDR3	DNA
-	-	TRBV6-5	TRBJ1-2	CASTRRGYGYFGYTF	TGTGCCAGCACCCGCAGGGGCTACGGATACTTCGGCTACACCTTC
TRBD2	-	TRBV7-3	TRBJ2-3	CASSSGTSGGHYSDTQYF	TGTGCCAGCAGCTCCGGGACTAGCGGGGGGCATTATTCAGATACGCAGTATTTT
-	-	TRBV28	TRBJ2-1	CASSLIGATEPSRFGSYNEQFF	TGTGCCAGCAGTTTGATCGGCGCGACAGAGCCCTCGCGGTTCGGCTCCTACAATGAGCAGTTCTTC
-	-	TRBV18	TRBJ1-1	CASSPILAENTEAFF	TGTGCCAGCTCACCGATATTGGCGGAAAACACTGAAGCTTTCTTT
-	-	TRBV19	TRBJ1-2	CASRRQGTDYGYTF	TGTGCCAGTAGAAGGCAGGGGACGGACTATGGCTACACCTTC
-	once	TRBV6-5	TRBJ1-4	CASSYEQGVEKLFF	TGTGCCAGCAGTTACGAACAGGGAGTTGAAAAACTGTTTTTT
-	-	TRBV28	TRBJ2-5	CASYSSWSLGETQYF	TGTGCCAGCTATAGTTCGTGGTCCCTCGGGGAGACCCAGTACTTC
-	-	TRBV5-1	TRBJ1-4	CASSLTATNEKLFF	TGCGCCAGCAGCTTGACAGCAACTAATGAAAAACTGTTTTTT
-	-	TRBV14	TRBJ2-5	CASSQNTRAQYF	TGTGCCAGCAGCCAAAATACACGTGCCCAGTACTTC
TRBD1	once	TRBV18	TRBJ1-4	CASSPGQGANPSEKLFF	TGTGCCAGCTCACCGGGACAGGGGGCGAATCCGAGTGAAAAACTGTTTTTT
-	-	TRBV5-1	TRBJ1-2	CASSRAGGTEYYGYTF	TGCGCCAGCAGCCGGGCCGGGGGGACCGAATACTATGGCTACACCTTC
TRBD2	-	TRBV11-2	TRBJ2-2	CASSYTSGGAYTGELFF	TGTGCCAGCAGCTATACTAGCGGGGGGGCTTACACCGGGGAGCTGTTTTTT
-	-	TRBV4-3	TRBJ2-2	CASSLQTRNTGELFF	TGCGCCAGCAGCCTCCAGACACGAAACACCGGGGAGCTGTTTTTT
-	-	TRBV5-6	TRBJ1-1	CASSRLMNTEAFF	TGTGCCAGCAGCCGGTTAATGAACACTGAAGCTTTCTTT
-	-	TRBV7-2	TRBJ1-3	CASKPGMTGGNTIYF	TGTGCCAGCAAACCTGGGATGACAGGTGGAAACACCATATATTTT
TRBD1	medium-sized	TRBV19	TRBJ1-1	CASSSQGGNTEAFF	TGTGCCAGTAGTAGCCAGGGGGGGAACACTGAAGCTTTCTTT
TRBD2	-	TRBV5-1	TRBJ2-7	CASSSVGRGTYEQYF	TGCGCCAGCAGCTCGGTAGGGCGGGGGACCTACGAGCAGTACTTC
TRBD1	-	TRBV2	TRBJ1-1	CASSPDRGDTEAFF	TGTGCCAGCAGTCCGGACAGGGGAGACACTGAAGCTTTCTTT
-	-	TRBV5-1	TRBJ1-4	CASSARGTAATNEKLFF	TGCGCCAGCAGCGCCCGTGGGACTGCGGCAACTAATGAAAAACTGTTTTTT
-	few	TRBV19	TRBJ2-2	CASSIQRGWTAVLFF	TGTGCCAGTAGTATCCAGCGGGGATGGACAGCCGTGCTGTTTTTT
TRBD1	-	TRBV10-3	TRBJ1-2	CAIRQGGIGYTF	TGTGCCATCAGACAAGGGGGCATTGGCTACACCTTC
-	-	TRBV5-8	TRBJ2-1	CASSFIHSSEQFF	TGTGCCAGCAGCTTTATTCACAGCAGTGAGCAGTTCTTC
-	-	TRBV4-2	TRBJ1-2	CASSQAQAGGYTF	TGTGCCAGCAGCCAAGCGCAGGCGGGTGGCTACACCTTC
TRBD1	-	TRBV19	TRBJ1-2	CASQKQGSVDGYTF	TGTGCCAGCCAAAAACAGGGGAGCGTGGATGGCTACACCTTC
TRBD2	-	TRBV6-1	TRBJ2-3	CATGGAPDTQYF	TGTGCCACCGGGGGGGCCCCAGATACGCAGTATTTT
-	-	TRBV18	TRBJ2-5	CASSPPSSRGRGAQETQYF	TGTGCCAGCTCACCACCCTCGTCACGCGGCAGGGGGGCTCAAGAGACCCAGTACTTC
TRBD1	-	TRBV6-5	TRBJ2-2	CASSYGDRMTGELFF	TGTGCCAGCAGTTATGGGGACAGAATGACCGGGGAGCTGTTTTTT
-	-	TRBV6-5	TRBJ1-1	CASSYGGSDTEAFF	TGTGCCAGCAGTTACGGGGGGAGCGACACTGAAGCTTTCTTT
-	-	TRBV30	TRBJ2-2	CAWSVHLNTGELFF	TGTGCCTGGAGTGTCCATTTGAACACCGGGGAGCTGTTTTTT
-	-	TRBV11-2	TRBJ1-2	CASGPGSGYGYTF	TGTGCCAGCGGGCCCGGGAGTGGCTATGGCTACACCTTC
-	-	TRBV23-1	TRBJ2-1	CASSHRAGVPYNEQFF	TGCGCCAGCAGTCACCGAGCGGGTGTTCCCTACAATGAGCAGTTCTTC
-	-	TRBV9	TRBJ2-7	CASSVGHRDYEQYF	TGTGCCAGCAGCGTAGGGCACAGGGACTACGAGCAGTACTTC
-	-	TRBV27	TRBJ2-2	CASSPRWVATGELFF	TGTGCCAGCAGTCCACGGTGGGTAGCGACCGGGGAGCTGTTTTTT
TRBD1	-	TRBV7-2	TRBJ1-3	CASSLRQGVNTIYF	TGTGCCAGCAGCTTAAGACAGGGAGTAAACACCATATATTTT
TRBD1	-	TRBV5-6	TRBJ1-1	CASSSRDRWAEAFF	TGTGCCAGCAGCTCCCGGGACAGATGGGCTGAAGCTTTCTTT
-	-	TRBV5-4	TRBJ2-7	CASSLVAGNSYEQYF	TGTGCCAGCAGCTTGGTTGCCGGGAACTCCTACGAGCAGTACTTC
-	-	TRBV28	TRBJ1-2	CASRSMGRLTYTF	TGTGCCAGCAGGTCGATGGGCAGGCTCACCTACACCTTC
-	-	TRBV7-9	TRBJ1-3	CASSPPGVGNTIYF	TGTGCCAGCAGCCCCCCAGGGGTCGGAAACACCATATATTTT
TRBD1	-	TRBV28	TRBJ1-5	CASREREGGGNQPQHF	TGTGCCAGCAGGGAAAGGGAAGGGGGCGGCAATCAGCCCCAGCATTTT
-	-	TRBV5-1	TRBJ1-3	CASSLVAGAQGNTIYF	TGCGCCAGCAGCTTGGTTGCGGGGGCGCAAGGAAACACCATATATTTT
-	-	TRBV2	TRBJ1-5	CASSTGNQPQHF	TGTGCCAGCAGCACAGGGAATCAGCCCCAGCATTTT
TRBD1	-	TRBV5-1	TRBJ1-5	CASSLDGQGHQPQHF	TGCGCCAGCAGCTTGGACGGACAGGGACATCAGCCCCAGCATTTT
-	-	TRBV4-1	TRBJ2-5	CASSQYRGLGGLGQETQYF	TGCGCCAGCAGCCAGTACAGGGGGCTGGGGGGACTAGGCCAAGAGACCCAGTACTTC
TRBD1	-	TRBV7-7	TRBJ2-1	CASSKGQGAYNEQFF	TGTGCTAGCAGCAAGGGACAGGGGGCTTACAATGAGCAGTTCTTC
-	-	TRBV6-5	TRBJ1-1	CASSSAAVNTEAFF	TGTGCCAGCTCCTCGGCGGCCGTGAACACTGAAGCTTTCTTT
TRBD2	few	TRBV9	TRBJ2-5	CASSVATGSGGRETQYF	TGTGCCAGCAGCGTAGCTACTGGTAGCGGGGGGAGAGAGACCCAGTACTTC
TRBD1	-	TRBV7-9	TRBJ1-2	CASSSWTGGIHGYTF	TGTGCCAGCAGCTCTTGGACAGGGGGAATCCATGGCTACACCTTC
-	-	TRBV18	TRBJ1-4	CASSHGQRNEKLFF	TGTGCCAGCTCACACGGACAGAGGAATGAAAAACTGTTTTTT